This T cell receptor beta chain was sequenced during a study of cytomegalovirus exposure and HLA in healthy donors. The V end lost 4 bases, the J end lost 4 bases, and 17 bases lay between the germline ends. This CDR3 is 16 amino acids long. Per germline, CDR1 SGHRS and CDR2 YFSETQ. Researchers ran the PCR with 60 Vbeta and 13 Jbeta primers. Profiled with immunoSEQ multiplex PCR; TCRdb holds only in-frame clones, not every one. Found here are 160,000 or so clones, more than 75% of them singletons; the top ten hold approximately 8.7%. The sequenced sample was PBMCs. This chain connects TRBV5-1 to TRBJ2-2; D is perhaps TRBD2 (6 bases). This clonotype was sampled from a man aged 18 to 29 in good health and CMV-seropositive. DNA of the CDR3: TGCGCCAGCAGCCCGCGGGACTTAAAGGGCACCGGGGAGCTGTTTTTT. Translation: CASSPRDLKGTGELFF. Supplemented by reference TRBV5-1 and TRBJ2-2, the full variable domain reads KAGVTQTPRYLIKTRGQQVTLSCSPISGHRSVSWYQQTPGQGLQFLFEYFSETQRNKGNFPGRFSGRQFSNSRSEMNVSTLELGDSALYLCASSPRDLKGTGELFFGEGSRLTVL.